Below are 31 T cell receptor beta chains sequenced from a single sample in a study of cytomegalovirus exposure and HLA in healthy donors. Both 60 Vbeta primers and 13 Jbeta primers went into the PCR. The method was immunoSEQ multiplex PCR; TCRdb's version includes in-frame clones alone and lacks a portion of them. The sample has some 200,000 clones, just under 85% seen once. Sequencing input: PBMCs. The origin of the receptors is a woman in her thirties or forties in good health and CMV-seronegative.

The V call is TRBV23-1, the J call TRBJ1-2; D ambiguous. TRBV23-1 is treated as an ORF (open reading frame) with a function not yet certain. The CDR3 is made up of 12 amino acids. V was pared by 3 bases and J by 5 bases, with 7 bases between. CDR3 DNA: TGCGCCAGCAGTCAGGGCCAGTATGGCTACACCTTC. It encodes CASSQGQYGYTF.

CDR3 loop: CASSLAPGFHPLSTGFQETQYF. Here the CDR3 DNA reads TGTGCCAGCAGCTTAGCTCCTGGATTCCACCCCCTGTCGACAGGCTTCCAAGAGACCCAGTACTTC. This sequence joins TRBV7-2 and TRBJ2-5; TRBD1 might be the D (6 bases). Germline CDR1 reads SGHTA; CDR2 reads FQGNSA. Trimming cost V 0 bases and J 1 base, with 30 bases left between them. The CDR3 is made up of 22 amino acids.

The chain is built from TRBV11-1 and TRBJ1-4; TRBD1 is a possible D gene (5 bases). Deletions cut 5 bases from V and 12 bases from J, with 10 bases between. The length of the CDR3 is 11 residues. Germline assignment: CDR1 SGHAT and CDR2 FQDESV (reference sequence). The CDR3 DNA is TGTGCCAGCAGCACTGGACACGAACTGTTTTTT. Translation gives CASSTGHELFF. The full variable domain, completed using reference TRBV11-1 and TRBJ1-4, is EAEVAQSPRYKITEKSQAVAFWCDPISGHATLYWYRQILGQGPELLVQFQDESVVDDSQLPKDRFSAERLKGVDSTLKIQPAELGDSAMYLCASSTGHELFFGSGTQLSVL.

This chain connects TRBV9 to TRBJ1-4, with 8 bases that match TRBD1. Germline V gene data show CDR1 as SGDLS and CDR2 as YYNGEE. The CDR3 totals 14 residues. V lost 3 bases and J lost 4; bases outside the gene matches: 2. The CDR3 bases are TGTGCCAGCAGCGCAACAGGGGGTAATGAAAAACTGTTTTTT. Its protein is CASSATGGNEKLFF.

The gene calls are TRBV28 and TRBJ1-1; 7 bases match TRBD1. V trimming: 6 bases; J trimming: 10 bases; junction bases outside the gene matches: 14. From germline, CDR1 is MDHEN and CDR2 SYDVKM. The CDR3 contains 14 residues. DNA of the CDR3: TGTGCCAGCAGCCCTGGACAGGCTCCTCTGGGAGCTTTCTTT. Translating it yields CASSPGQAPLGAFF.

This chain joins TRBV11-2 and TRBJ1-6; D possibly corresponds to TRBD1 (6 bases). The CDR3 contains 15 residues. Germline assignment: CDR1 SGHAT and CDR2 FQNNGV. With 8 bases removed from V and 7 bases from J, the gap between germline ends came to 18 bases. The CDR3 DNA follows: TGTGCCAGCTCCCAAGGACAGATATTCAATTCACCCCTCCACTTT. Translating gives CASSQGQIFNSPLHF.

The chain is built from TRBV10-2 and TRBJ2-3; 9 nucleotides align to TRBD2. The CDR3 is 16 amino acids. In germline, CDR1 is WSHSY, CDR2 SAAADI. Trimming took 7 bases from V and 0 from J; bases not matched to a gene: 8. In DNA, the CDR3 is TGCGCCAGCATGGCCCTAGCGGGGTCTAGCACAGATACGCAGTATTTT. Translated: CASMALAGSSTDTQYF.

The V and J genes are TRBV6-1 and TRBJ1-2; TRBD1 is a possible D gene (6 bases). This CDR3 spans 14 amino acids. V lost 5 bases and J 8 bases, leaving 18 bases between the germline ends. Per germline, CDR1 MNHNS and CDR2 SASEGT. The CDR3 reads CASSSVLGAQGYTF. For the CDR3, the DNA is TGTGCCAGCAGTTCCGTGCTGGGGGCGCAAGGCTACACCTTC.

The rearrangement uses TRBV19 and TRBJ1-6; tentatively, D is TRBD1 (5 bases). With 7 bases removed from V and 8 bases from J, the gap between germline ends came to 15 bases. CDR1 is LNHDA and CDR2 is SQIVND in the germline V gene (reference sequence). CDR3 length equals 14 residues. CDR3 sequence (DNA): TGTGCCAGTAATTACAGGCTTACCGATTCACCCCTCCACTTT. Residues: CASNYRLTDSPLHF.

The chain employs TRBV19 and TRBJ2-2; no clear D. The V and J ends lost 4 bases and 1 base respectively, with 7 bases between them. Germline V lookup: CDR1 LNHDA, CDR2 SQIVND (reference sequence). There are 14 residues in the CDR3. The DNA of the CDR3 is TGTGCCAGTAGTAGTTTCGGGAACACCGGGGAGCTGTTTTTT. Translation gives CASSSFGNTGELFF.

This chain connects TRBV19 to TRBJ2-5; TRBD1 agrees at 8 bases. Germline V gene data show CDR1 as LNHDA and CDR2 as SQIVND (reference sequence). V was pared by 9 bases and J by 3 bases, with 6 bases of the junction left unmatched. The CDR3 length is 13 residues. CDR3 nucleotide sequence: TGTGCCAGCCGAAACAGGGGGGAAGAGACCCAGTACTTC. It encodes CASRNRGEETQYF.

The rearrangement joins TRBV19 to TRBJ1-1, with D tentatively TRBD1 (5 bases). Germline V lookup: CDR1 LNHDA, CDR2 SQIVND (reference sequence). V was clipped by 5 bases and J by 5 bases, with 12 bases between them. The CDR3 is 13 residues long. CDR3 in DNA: TGTGCCAGTAGTGGTAGGGGTACAACTGAAGCTTTCTTT. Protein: CASSGRGTTEAFF.

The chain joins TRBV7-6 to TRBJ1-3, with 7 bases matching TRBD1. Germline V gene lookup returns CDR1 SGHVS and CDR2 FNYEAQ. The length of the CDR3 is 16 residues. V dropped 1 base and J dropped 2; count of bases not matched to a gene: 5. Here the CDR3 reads CASSLGTGAPGNTIYF. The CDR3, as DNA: TGTGCCAGCAGCTTAGGCACAGGGGCGCCTGGAAACACCATATATTTT.

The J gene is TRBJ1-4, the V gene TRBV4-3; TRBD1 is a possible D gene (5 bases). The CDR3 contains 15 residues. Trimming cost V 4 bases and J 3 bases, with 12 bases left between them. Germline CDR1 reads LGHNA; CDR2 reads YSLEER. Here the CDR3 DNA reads TGCGCCAGCAGCCGCCTCACAGGTCCTAATGAAAAACTGTTTTTT. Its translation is CASSRLTGPNEKLFF.

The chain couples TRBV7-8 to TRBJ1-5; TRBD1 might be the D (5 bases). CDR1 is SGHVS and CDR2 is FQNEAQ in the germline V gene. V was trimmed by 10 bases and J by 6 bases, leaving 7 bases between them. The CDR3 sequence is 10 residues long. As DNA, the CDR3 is TGTGCCATCGGGGGTCAGCCCCAGCATTTT. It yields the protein CAIGGQPQHF.

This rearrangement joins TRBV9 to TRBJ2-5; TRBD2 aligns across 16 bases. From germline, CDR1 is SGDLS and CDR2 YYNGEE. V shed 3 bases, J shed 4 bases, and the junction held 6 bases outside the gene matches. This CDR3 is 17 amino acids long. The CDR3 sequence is CASSGGTSGGARETQYF. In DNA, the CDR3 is TGTGCCAGCAGCGGAGGGACTAGCGGGGGGGCGAGAGAGACCCAGTACTTC.

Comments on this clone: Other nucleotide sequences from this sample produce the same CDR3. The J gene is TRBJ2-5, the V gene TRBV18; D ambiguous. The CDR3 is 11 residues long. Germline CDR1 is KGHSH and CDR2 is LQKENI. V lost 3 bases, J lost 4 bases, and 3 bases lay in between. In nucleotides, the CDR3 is TGTGCCAGCTCACCCGGAGAGACCCAGTACTTC. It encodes CASSPGETQYF.

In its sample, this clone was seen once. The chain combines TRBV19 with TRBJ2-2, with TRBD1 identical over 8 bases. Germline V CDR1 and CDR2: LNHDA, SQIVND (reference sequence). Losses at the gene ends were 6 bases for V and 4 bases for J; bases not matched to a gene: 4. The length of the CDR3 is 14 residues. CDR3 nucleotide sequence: TGTGCCAGTAGCGGACAGGGAACCACCGGGGAGCTGTTTTTT. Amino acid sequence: CASSGQGTTGELFF.

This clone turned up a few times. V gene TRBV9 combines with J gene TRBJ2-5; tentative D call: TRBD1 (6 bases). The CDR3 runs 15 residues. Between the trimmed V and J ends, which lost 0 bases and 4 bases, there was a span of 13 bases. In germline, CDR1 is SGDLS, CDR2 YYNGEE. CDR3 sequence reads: CASSVGTGSAETQYF. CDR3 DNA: TGTGCCAGCAGCGTAGGCACAGGGAGTGCAGAGACCCAGTACTTC. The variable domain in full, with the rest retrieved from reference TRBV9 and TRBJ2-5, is DSGVTQTPKHLITATGQRVTLRCSPRSGDLSVYWYQQSLDQGLQFLIQYYNGEERAKGNILERFSAQQFPDLHSELNLSSLELGDSALYFCASSVGTGSAETQYFGPGTRLLVL.

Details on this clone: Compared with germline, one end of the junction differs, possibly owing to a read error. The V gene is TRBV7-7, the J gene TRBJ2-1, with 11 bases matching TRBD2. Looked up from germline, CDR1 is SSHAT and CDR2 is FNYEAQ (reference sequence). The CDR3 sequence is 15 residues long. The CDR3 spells CASSLGSGGEGEQFF. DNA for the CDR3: TGTGCTAGCAGCTTGGGTAGCGGGGGGGAGGGTGAGCAGTTCTTC.

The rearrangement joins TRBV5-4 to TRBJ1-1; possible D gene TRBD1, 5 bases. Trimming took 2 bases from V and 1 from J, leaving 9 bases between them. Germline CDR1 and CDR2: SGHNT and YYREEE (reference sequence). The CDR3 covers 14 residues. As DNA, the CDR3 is TGTGCCAGCAGCTTCATGACAGCGAACACTGAAGCTTTCTTT. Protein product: CASSFMTANTEAFF.

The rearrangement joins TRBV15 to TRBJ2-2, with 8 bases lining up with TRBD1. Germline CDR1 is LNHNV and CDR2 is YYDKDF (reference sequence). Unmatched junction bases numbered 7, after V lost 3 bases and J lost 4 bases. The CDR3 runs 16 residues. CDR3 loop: CATSSPGQVSTGELFF. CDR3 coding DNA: TGTGCCACCAGCAGTCCGGGACAGGTTAGCACCGGGGAGCTGTTTTTT.

The CDR3 bases are TGCGCCGAACCACGGGGGGGCCGCCTCCCTGAAGCTTTCTTT. Its translation is CAEPRGGRLPEAFF. The gene calls are TRBV23-1 and TRBJ1-1; tentatively, D is TRBD1 (6 bases). TRBV23-1 belongs to the ORF category, with a function that is uncertain. The length of the CDR3 is 14 residues. The V end lost 11 bases, the J end lost 6 bases, and 22 bases lay between the germline ends.

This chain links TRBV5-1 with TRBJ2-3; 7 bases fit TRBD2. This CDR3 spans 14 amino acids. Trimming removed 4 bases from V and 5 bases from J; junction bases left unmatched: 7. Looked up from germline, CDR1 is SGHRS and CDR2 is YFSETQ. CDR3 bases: TGCGCCAGCAGCCAGGGAGGGGATATAGATACGCAGTATTTT. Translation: CASSQGGDIDTQYF.

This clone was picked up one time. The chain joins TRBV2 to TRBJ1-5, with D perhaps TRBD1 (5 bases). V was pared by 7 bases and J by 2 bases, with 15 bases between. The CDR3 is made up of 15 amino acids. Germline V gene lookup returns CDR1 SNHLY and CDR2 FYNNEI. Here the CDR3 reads CASKQGSGGNQPQHF. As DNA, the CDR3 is TGTGCCAGCAAGCAGGGTTCGGGTGGCAATCAGCCCCAGCATTTT.

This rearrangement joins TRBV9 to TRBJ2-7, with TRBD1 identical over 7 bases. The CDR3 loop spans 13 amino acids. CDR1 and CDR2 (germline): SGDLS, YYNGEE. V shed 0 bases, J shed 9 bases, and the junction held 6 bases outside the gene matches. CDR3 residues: CASSVATSGGQYF. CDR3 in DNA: TGTGCCAGCAGCGTAGCCACCTCAGGGGGGCAGTACTTC.

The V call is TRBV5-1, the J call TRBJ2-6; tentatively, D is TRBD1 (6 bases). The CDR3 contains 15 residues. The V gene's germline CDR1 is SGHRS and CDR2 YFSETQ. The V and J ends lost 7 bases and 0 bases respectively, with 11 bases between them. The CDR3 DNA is TGCGCCAGCTCCGAGGGACACTCTGGGGCCAACGTCCTGACTTTC. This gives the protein CASSEGHSGANVLTF.

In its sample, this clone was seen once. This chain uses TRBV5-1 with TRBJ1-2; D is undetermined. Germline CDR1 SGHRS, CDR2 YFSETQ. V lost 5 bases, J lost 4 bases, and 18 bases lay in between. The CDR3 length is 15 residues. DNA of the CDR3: TGCGCCAGCAGATACGAACCGACACCGATCTATGGCTACACCTTC. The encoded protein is CASRYEPTPIYGYTF.

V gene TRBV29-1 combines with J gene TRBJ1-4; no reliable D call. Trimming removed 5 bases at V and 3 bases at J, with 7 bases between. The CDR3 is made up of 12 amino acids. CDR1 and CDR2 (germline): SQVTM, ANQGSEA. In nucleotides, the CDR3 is TGCAGCGTTCAGGCAGCTAATGAAAAACTGTTTTTT. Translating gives CSVQAANEKLFF.

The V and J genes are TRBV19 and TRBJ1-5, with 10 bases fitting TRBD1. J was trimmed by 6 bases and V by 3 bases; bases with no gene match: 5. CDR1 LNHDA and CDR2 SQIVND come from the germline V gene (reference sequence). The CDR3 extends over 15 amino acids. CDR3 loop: CASSIRDRGSQPQHF. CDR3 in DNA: TGTGCCAGTAGTATCCGGGACAGGGGAAGTCAGCCCCAGCATTTT.

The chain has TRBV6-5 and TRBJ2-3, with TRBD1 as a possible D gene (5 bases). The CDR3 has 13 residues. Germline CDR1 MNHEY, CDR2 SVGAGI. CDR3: CASVGKGTDTQYF. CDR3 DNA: TGTGCTTCAGTTGGGAAGGGGACAGATACGCAGTATTTT.